This T cell receptor (beta chain) was sequenced for a study of human T cells and chemical hapten exposure. Study background: Upper back patch tests used 0.01% DPC, scored after 6 days. Regarding the study as a whole: Relative to controls, expanded TCRs formed significantly more large CDR3 similarity clusters.

Per germline, CDR1 SQVTM and CDR2 ANQGSEA. This CDR3 contains 11 residues. Indicated time point: patch test 3, about 24 weeks after DPC sensitization. Regarding treatment: therapeutic diphenylcyclopropenone sensitization with weekly scalp DPC. The sample holds many counts of this clonotype. What it binds is not known. Unique molecular identifiers were attached to individual cDNA molecules within the library. TCRdb re-called the RACE reads through MiXCR, storing one row per CDR3 protein. Counted here are approximately 80,000 distinct CDR3 sequences, approximately 12% occurring once; the ten biggest clones make up 5.7%.

V is TRBV29-1 and J is TRBJ2-1; 10 bases agree with TRBD2. The sample in question was whole blood, obtained in connection with sensitization to the hapten diphenylcyclopropenone (DPC). The TCR was taken from a woman aged 45 to 65 with alopecia areata. Some clones in this sample may be carry-over from other donors' samples. In DNA form, the CDR3 reads TGCAGTATAGCGGGAGGATATGAGCAGTTCTTC. This translates into CSIAGGYEQFF.